Presented here are 8 T cell receptor beta chains from one specimen sequenced in a study of cytomegalovirus exposure and HLA in healthy donors. This PCR relied on a set of 60 Vbeta primers and 13 Jbeta primers. Clones were sequenced by immunoSEQ multiplex PCR, and TCRdb holds only the in-frame ones, with some missing. The repertoire holds more than 140,000 clones, with nearly 80% as singletons. Source material: PBMCs. The source of these receptors is a male donor in good health and CMV-seronegative.

The sample holds one count of this clone. The chain recombines TRBV7-9 with TRBJ1-1, with TRBD1 matching 9 bases. This CDR3 has 16 amino acids. Looked up from germline, CDR1 is SEHNR and CDR2 is FQNEAQ (reference sequence). V trimming: 6 bases; J trimming: 0 bases; junction bases outside the gene matches: 8. The CDR3 DNA is TGTGCCAGCAGTGATACAGGGGGCGCGGTGAACACTGAAGCTTTCTTT. It translates to CASSDTGGAVNTEAFF.

The chain employs TRBV15 and TRBJ2-2; TRBD1 is a possible D gene (5 bases). Germline CDR1 LNHNV, CDR2 YYDKDF (reference sequence). The CDR3 loop spans 17 amino acids. Trimming cost V 0 bases and J 3 bases, with 14 bases left between them. CDR3 sequence (DNA): TGTGCCACCAGCAGAGATCTTTGGCAGGGTGACACCGGGGAGCTGTTTTTT. Translated: CATSRDLWQGDTGELFF.

The chain joins TRBV18 to TRBJ1-2; 7 bases map to TRBD1. This CDR3 contains 14 residues. Germline CDR1 KGHSH, CDR2 LQKENI. V lost 3 bases and J lost 5; bases outside the gene matches: 6. CDR3 protein: CASSPPGQTYGYTF. The CDR3 nucleotides read TGTGCCAGCTCACCCCCGGGACAGACGTATGGCTACACCTTC.

The chain is built from TRBV9 and TRBJ2-2; D possibly corresponds to TRBD2 (5 bases). Per germline, CDR1 SGDLS and CDR2 YYNGEE. The CDR3 extends over 16 amino acids. Trimming took 3 bases from V and 8 from J, leaving 20 bases between them. The CDR3 region has the DNA TGTGCCAGCAGCGAGGCCCGAGGGAGAGGTGCGGGGGAGCTGTTTTTT. Its protein is CASSEARGRGAGELFF.

This chain connects TRBV19 to TRBJ1-2, with a tentative D call TRBD1 (5 bases). CDR1 and CDR2 (germline): LNHDA, SQIVND (reference sequence). V lost 8 bases to trimming and J lost 6 bases, with 19 bases between them. The CDR3 extends over 14 amino acids. The chain's CDR3 is CASWGGAPRDGYTF. CDR3 nucleotides: TGTGCCAGTTGGGGAGGGGCCCCCCGGGATGGCTACACCTTC.

The genes are TRBV5-1 and TRBJ2-1, with 11 bases lining up with TRBD1. This CDR3 is built from 19 residues. CDR1 is SGHRS and CDR2 is YFSETQ in the germline V gene. V shed 4 bases and J 8 bases; nucleotides not matched to a gene: 20. The CDR3 DNA reads TGCGCCAGCAGCCGAGCGACATTCGGGACAGGGGGTAAGATCGATGAGCAGTTCTTC. This encodes CASSRATFGTGGKIDEQFF.

The chain links TRBV19 to TRBJ2-7; 12 bases are a match to TRBD2. V shed 3 bases, J shed 3 bases, and the junction held 6 bases outside the gene matches. Germline loops: CDR1 LNHDA, CDR2 SQIVND (reference sequence). The CDR3 totals 16 residues. CDR3 region: CASSMATSGGYYEQYF. The CDR3 nucleotides read TGTGCCAGTAGTATGGCTACTAGCGGGGGGTACTACGAGCAGTACTTC.

This clone appeared a few times. The rearrangement joins TRBV11-3 to TRBJ2-2, with a tentative D call TRBD1 (6 bases). Germline V CDR1 and CDR2: SGHNT, YENEEA. Trimming removed 5 bases at V and 6 bases at J, with 19 bases between. The CDR3 runs to 16 residues. CDR3 region: CASSPGGQGLAGELFF. CDR3 nucleotides: TGTGCCAGCAGCCCGGGTGGGCAGGGGTTAGCCGGGGAGCTGTTTTTT.